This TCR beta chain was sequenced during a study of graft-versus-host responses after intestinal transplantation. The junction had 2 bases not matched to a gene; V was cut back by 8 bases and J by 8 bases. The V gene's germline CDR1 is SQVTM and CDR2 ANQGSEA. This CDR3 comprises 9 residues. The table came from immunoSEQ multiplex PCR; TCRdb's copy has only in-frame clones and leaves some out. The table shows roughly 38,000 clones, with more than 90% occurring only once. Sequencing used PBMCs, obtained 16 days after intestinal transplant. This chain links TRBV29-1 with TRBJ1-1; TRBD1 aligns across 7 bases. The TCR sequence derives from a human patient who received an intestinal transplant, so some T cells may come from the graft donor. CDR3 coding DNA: TGCAGCACGGGACAGGAAGCTTTCTTT. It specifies CSTGQEAFF.